Listed below are T cell receptor beta chains from one sample, sequenced in a study of cytomegalovirus exposure and HLA in healthy donors. Using immunoSEQ multiplex PCR, the repertoire was profiled, and TCRdb retains in-frame clones only, with some absent. The sample consists of around 120,000 clones, over 70% of them appearing once. Sequencing was done on a sample of PBMCs. The source of these receptors is a female donor in good health and CMV-seropositive. The CDR3 runs from the conserved cysteine through the conserved F or W. D genes are given only for firm matches. Some rows mark clone size as missing; the rest say once, few, many or name a class of expanded clone.

>TRBV18|TRBJ2-5|-|-
CASSPITGSQETQYF
TGTGCCAGCTCACCCATTACGGGATCACAAGAGACCCAGTACTTC
>TRBV10-2|TRBJ1-1|-|-
CASTPTGSPAREAFF
TGCGCCAGCACTCCAACAGGGTCCCCAGCACGCGAAGCTTTCTTT
>TRBV5-8|TRBJ1-1|-|-
CASSRRSYEAFF
TGTGCCAGCAGTCGGCGGAGCTACGAAGCTTTCTTT
>TRBV2|TRBJ2-3|-|TRBD2
CASSAGGSTDTQYF
TGTGCCAGCAGTGCGGGGGGGAGCACAGATACGCAGTATTTT
>TRBV5-6|TRBJ1-2|-|-
CASSFGQPDYGYTF
TGTGCCAGCAGCTTTGGACAGCCAGACTATGGCTACACCTTC
>TRBV10-1|TRBJ2-3|-|-
CATNSQGTDTQYF
TGCGCCACCAATTCACAGGGCACAGATACGCAGTATTTT
>TRBV7-9|TRBJ1-1|-|TRBD1
CASSRQGAPTEAFF
TGTGCCAGCAGCCGGCAGGGGGCGCCCACTGAAGCTTTCTTT
>TRBV6-5|TRBJ1-6|-|-
CASRLTGTYNSPLHF
TGTGCCAGCAGATTAACAGGGACCTATAATTCACCCCTCCACTTT
>TRBV2|TRBJ1-6|-|-
CASSDSSRVDASPLHF
TGTGCCAGCAGCGACTCCTCGAGGGTAGACGCATCACCCCTCCACTTT
>TRBV19|TRBJ2-1|-|-
CASSIAAAEQFF
TGTGCCAGTAGTATCGCCGCGGCTGAGCAGTTCTTC
>TRBV7-2|TRBJ1-1|-|TRBD1
CASSSTRTGRRAEAFF
TGTGCCAGCAGCTCAACAAGGACAGGGCGGAGGGCTGAAGCTTTCTTT
>TRBV5-4|TRBJ2-3|-|-
CASSETGKDTQYF
TGTGCCAGCAGCGAGACTGGAAAGGATACGCAGTATTTT
>TRBV6-5|TRBJ1-1|few|-
CASISPRGGTEAFF
TGTGCCAGCATTAGTCCGAGGGGAGGCACTGAAGCTTTCTTT
>TRBV5-1|TRBJ1-1|once|-
CASSLGRKPGNTEAFF
TGCGCCAGCAGCTTGGGTCGCAAACCAGGGAACACTGAAGCTTTCTTT
>TRBV4-1|TRBJ1-3|-|TRBD1
CASSQFGQGAAGMPGNTIYF
TGCGCCAGCAGCCAATTTGGGCAGGGGGCTGCCGGAATGCCTGGAAACACCATATATTTT
>TRBV13|TRBJ2-1|-|TRBD2
CASSPGTSGHNEQFF
TGTGCCAGCAGCCCAGGGACTAGCGGACACAATGAGCAGTTCTTC
>TRBV6-5|TRBJ1-6|few|-
CASTASDNSPLHF
TGTGCCAGCACTGCCAGCGATAATTCACCCCTCCACTTT
>TRBV14|TRBJ1-2|-|TRBD1
CASSQAAQGARGYTF
TGTGCCAGCAGCCAAGCCGCCCAGGGGGCTAGAGGCTACACCTTC
>TRBV19|TRBJ1-6|-|-
CASSVLGQGPSLHF
TGTGCCAGTAGTGTTTTGGGACAAGGGCCTTCCCTCCACTTT
>TRBV6-5|TRBJ1-5|-|-
CASSLGVMAGGQPQHF
TGTGCCAGCAGTTTAGGGGTAATGGCCGGGGGTCAGCCCCAGCATTTT
>TRBV6-6|TRBJ1-5|-|TRBD1
CASSYWGTGGNQPQHF
TGTGCCAGCAGTTACTGGGGAACAGGGGGCAATCAGCCCCAGCATTTT
>TRBV2|TRBJ1-1|-|-
CASSGIEDEAFF
TGTGCCAGCAGTGGGATTGAGGATGAAGCTTTCTTT
>TRBV7-2|TRBJ1-1|once|-
CASSLAWSGTEAFF
TGTGCCAGCAGCTTAGCATGGAGTGGGACTGAAGCTTTCTTT
>TRBV6-6|TRBJ1-2|few|-
CASSYSSEFGYTF
TGTGCCAGCAGTTACTCGAGCGAATTCGGCTACACCTTC
>TRBV7-3|TRBJ1-1|-|-
CASSPGPGGSTEAFF
TGTGCCAGCAGCCCAGGGCCGGGGGGGAGCACTGAAGCTTTCTTT
>TRBV27|TRBJ1-6|-|-
CASSLSAPRGGNSPLHF
TGTGCCAGCAGTTTATCGGCCCCCAGGGGTGGTAATTCACCCCTCCACTTT
>TRBV7-3|TRBJ1-1|few|-
CASSLNQGDEAFF
TGTGCCAGCAGCTTGAACCAGGGTGATGAAGCTTTCTTT
>TRBV7-3|TRBJ2-3|-|-
CASSSTGTDTQYF
TGTGCCAGCAGCTCCACTGGCACAGATACGCAGTATTTT
>TRBV10-2|TRBJ2-3|-|TRBD1
CASSEPVGQGPDTQYF
TGCGCCAGCAGTGAACCTGTGGGACAGGGCCCAGATACGCAGTATTTT
>TRBV2|TRBJ1-4|-|-
CASSDGGGEKLFF
TGTGCCAGCAGTGATGGGGGAGGCGAAAAACTGTTTTTT
>TRBV27|TRBJ1-1|-|-
CASSLGGRQGAFF
TGTGCCAGCAGTTTAGGTGGGCGGCAGGGGGCTTTCTTT
>TRBV5-1|TRBJ1-1|-|-
CASSLAMGAGAFF
TGCGCCAGCAGCTTGGCCATGGGGGCGGGAGCTTTCTTT